The 10 T cell receptor beta chains below come from one sample, sequenced in a study of T cell responses to AZD1222 COVID-19 vaccine. Sequencing used immunoSEQ multiplex PCR; TCRdb keeps in-frame clones, though not all of them. The sample yields some 200,000 clones, approximately 90% seen once. Source: peripheral blood, taken on day 0 of AZD1222 vaccination. The receptors here all came from an adult in good health.

The genes are TRBV4-3 and TRBJ2-4; the D call may be TRBD1 or TRBD2 (5 bases each). Germline V CDR1 and CDR2: LGHNA, YSLEER. Trimming removed 0 bases at V and 2 bases at J, with 17 bases between. The CDR3 extends over 18 amino acids. The CDR3 region is CASSQEMGLRGPKNIQYF. CDR3 nucleotide sequence: TGCGCCAGCAGCCAAGAAATGGGGTTGAGGGGACCCAAAAACATTCAGTACTTC.

V and J are TRBV6-1 and TRBJ2-7, with D unclear. The CDR3 runs 15 residues. Looked up from germline, CDR1 is MNHNS and CDR2 is SASEGT. The V gene lost 1 base and the J gene lost 0 bases, with 10 bases spanning the gap. The CDR3 sequence: CASSEGGSLSYEQYF. The CDR3 nucleotides read TGTGCCAGCAGTGAAGGTGGTTCCCTCTCCTACGAGCAGTACTTC.

A note on this clone: Other nucleotide sequences from this sample produce the same CDR3. The rearrangement uses TRBV5-1 and TRBJ2-2; no clear D. This CDR3 has 13 amino acids. CDR1 SGHRS and CDR2 YFSETQ come from the germline V gene. V was pared by 0 bases and J by 5 bases, with 5 bases between. The CDR3 nucleotides read TGCGCCAGCAGCTTGGGCGGAACCGGGGAGCTGTTTTTT. Its protein is CASSLGGTGELFF.

The CDR3 is CASSPRYGNQPQHF. The CDR3 bases are TGTGCCAGCAGCCCCCGTTATGGTAATCAGCCCCAGCATTTT. The V call is TRBV5-8, the J call TRBJ1-5; D call uncertain. Trimming stripped 4 bases from V and 4 bases from J, with 12 bases between. This CDR3 contains 14 residues. Germline V gene lookup returns CDR1 SGHTS and CDR2 YDEGEE.

The J gene is TRBJ1-2, the V gene TRBV7-3; 7 positions match TRBD1. This CDR3 comprises 15 residues. Germline CDR1 reads SGHTA; CDR2 reads FQGTGA. Trimming removed 6 bases from V and 0 bases from J; junction bases left unmatched: 7. In DNA, the CDR3 is TGTGCCAGCAGAGTCGGACAGGCCCCTAACTATGGCTACACCTTC. Residues: CASRVGQAPNYGYTF. The complete variable domain, with remaining parts taken from reference TRBV7-3 and TRBJ1-2, reads GAGVSQTPSNKVTEKGKYVELRCDPISGHTALYWYRQSLGQGPEFLIYFQGTGAADDSGLPNDRFFAVRPEGSVSTLKIQRTERGDSAVYLCASRVGQAPNYGYTFGSGTRLTVV.

This sequence joins TRBV6-2 or TRBV6-3 and TRBJ2-1, with D possibly TRBD1 on 6 matching bases. Germline-derived CDR1 and CDR2 are MNHEY and SVGEGT. Trimming left V 4 bases short and J 5 bases short, with 15 bases between. This CDR3 contains 15 residues. The CDR3 bases are TGTGCCAGCAGTTTTTTTTTATACAGGGACAATGAGCAGTTCTTC. It encodes CASSFFLYRDNEQFF.

J is TRBJ1-5 and V is TRBV19; D gene ambiguous. Trimming removed 6 bases at V and 2 bases at J, with 8 bases between. CDR3 length: 13 amino acids. Germline V gene lookup returns CDR1 LNHDA and CDR2 SQIVND (reference sequence). Written as DNA, the CDR3 is TGTGCCAGTAGCCCCAGAGGCAATCAGCCCCAGCATTTT. Residues: CASSPRGNQPQHF.

A note on this clone: The same CDR3 is also encoded by other DNA sequences in this sample. The chain recombines TRBV7-2 with TRBJ2-7, with 8 positions matching TRBD2. Germline V gene sequence: CDR1 SGHTA, CDR2 FQGNSA. CDR3 length: 15 amino acids. Losses at the gene ends were 1 base for V and 2 bases for J; bases not matched to a gene: 4. CDR3: CASSLGSGGPYEQYF. In DNA form, the CDR3 reads TGTGCCAGCAGCTTAGGATCGGGGGGGCCCTACGAGCAGTACTTC.

The rearrangement links TRBV6-5 to TRBJ1-4; D not certain. V was cut by 7 bases and J by 4 bases, with 13 bases left in between. Germline V gene sequence: CDR1 MNHEY, CDR2 SVGAGI. The length of the CDR3 is 14 residues. CDR3 coding DNA: TGTGCCAGCAAAAACACTGCCTTTAATGAAAAACTGTTTTTT. Amino acid sequence: CASKNTAFNEKLFF.

The chain has TRBV9 and TRBJ2-7; TRBD2 matches at 7 bases. V lost 4 bases and J lost 0; bases outside the gene matches: 4. CDR3 length equals 14 residues. Germline V gives CDR1 SGDLS, CDR2 YYNGEE. CDR3 protein: CASSTASGSYEQYF. CDR3 in DNA: TGTGCCAGCAGCACGGCTAGCGGCTCCTACGAGCAGTACTTC. Supplemented by reference TRBV9 and TRBJ2-7, the full variable domain reads DSGVTQTPKHLITATGQRVTLRCSPRSGDLSVYWYQQSLDQGLQFLIQYYNGEERAKGNILERFSAQQFPDLHSELNLSSLELGDSALYFCASSTASGSYEQYFGPGTRLTVT.